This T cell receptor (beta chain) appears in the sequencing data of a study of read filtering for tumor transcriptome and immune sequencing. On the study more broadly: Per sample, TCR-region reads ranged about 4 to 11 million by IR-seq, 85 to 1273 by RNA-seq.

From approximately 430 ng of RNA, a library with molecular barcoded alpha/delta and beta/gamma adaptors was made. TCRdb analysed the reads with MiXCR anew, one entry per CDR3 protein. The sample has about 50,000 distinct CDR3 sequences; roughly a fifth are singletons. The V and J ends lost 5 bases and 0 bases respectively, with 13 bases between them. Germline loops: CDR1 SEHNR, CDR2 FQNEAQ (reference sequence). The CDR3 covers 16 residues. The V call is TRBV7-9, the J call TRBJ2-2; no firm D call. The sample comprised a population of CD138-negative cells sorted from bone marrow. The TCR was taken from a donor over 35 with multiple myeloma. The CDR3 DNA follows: TGTGCCAGCAGCCCCCGCCGACCCCCGAACACCGGGGAGCTGTTTTTT. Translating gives CASSPRRPPNTGELFF.